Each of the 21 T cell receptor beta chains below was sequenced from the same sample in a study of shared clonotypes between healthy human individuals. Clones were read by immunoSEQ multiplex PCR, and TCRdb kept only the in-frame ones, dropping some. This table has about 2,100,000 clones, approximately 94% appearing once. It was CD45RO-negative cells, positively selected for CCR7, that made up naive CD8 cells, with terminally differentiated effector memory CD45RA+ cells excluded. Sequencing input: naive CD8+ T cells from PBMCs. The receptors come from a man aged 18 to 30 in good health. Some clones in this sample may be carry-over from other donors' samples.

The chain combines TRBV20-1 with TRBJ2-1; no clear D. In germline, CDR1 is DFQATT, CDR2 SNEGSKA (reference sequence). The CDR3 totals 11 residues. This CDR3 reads CSVQAYGEQFF. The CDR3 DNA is TGCAGCGTTCAGGCGTACGGTGAGCAGTTCTTC.

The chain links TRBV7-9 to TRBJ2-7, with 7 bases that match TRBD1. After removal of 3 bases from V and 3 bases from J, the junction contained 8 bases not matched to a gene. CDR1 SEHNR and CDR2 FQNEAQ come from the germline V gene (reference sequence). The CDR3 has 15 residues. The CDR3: CASSLTRQGIYEQYF. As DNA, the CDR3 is TGTGCCAGCAGCTTGACCCGACAGGGAATCTACGAGCAGTACTTC.

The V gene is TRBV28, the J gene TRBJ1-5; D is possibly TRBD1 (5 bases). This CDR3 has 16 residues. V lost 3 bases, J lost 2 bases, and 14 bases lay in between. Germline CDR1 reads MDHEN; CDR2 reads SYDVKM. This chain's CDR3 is CASSFYGRVGNQPQHF. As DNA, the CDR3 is TGTGCCAGCAGTTTCTACGGCAGGGTCGGCAATCAGCCCCAGCATTTT. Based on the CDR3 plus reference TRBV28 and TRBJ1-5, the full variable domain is DVKVTQSSRYLVKRTGEKVFLECVQDMDHENMFWYRQDPGLGLRLIYFSYDVKMKEKGDIPEGYSVSREKKERFSLILESASTNQTSMYLCASSFYGRVGNQPQHFGDGTRLSIL.

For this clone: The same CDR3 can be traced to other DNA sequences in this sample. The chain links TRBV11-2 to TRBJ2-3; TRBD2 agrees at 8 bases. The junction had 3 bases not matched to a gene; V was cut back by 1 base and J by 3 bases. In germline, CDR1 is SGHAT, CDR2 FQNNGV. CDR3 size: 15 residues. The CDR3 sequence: CASSLGRGVTDTQYF. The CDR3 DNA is TGTGCCAGCAGCTTAGGGCGGGGGGTTACAGATACGCAGTATTTT.

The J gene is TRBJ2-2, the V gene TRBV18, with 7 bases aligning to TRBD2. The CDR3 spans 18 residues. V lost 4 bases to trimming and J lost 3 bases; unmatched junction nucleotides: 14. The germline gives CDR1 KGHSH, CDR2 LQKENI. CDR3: CASSRFANPGGDTGELFF. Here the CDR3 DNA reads TGTGCCAGCTCACGGTTTGCGAACCCGGGAGGTGACACCGGGGAGCTGTTTTTT.

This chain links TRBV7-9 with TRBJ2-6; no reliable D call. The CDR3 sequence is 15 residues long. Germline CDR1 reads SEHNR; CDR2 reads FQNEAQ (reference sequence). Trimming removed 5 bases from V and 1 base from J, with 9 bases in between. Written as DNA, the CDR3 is TGTGCCAGCAGCATCCACTTATCTGGGGCCAACGTCCTGACTTTC. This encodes CASSIHLSGANVLTF.

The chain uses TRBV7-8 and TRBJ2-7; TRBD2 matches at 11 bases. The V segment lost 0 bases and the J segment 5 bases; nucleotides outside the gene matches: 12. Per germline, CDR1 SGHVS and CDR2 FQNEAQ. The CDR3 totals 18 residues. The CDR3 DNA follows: TGTGCCAGCAGCTTAGCTCCCGCACCCACTAGCGGGAGCGACGAGCAGTACTTC. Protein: CASSLAPAPTSGSDEQYF.

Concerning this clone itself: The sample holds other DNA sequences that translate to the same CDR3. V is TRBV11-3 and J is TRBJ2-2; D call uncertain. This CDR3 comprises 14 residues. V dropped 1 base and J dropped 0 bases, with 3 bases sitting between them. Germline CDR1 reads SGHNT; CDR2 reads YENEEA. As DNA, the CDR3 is TGTGCCAGCAGCTTAGGGGCGAACACCGGGGAGCTGTTTTTT. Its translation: CASSLGANTGELFF.

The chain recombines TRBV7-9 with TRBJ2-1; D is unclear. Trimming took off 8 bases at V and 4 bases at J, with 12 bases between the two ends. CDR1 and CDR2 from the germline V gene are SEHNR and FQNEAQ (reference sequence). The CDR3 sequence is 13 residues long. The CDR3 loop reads CASGRLGYNEQFF. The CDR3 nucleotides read TGTGCCAGCGGACGTTTGGGTTACAATGAGCAGTTCTTC.

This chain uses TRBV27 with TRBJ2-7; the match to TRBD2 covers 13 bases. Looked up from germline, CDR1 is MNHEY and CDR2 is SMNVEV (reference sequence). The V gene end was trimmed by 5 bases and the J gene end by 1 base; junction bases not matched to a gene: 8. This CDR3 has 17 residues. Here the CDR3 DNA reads TGTGCCAGCAGTACCCTGGGGACTAGCGGGAATTCCTACGAGCAGTACTTC. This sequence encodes CASSTLGTSGNSYEQYF.

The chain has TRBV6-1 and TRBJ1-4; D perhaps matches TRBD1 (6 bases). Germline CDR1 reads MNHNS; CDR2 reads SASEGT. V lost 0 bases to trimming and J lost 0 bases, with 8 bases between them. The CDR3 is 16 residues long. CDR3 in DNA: TGTGCCAGCAGTGAAGCCCGACAGGCAACTAATGAAAAACTGTTTTTT. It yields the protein CASSEARQATNEKLFF.

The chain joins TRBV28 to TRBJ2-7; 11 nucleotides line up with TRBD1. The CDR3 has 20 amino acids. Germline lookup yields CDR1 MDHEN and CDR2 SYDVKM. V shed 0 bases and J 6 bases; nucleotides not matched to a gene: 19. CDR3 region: CASSLCIGRSGTGGPCEQYF. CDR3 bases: TGTGCCAGCAGTTTATGCATAGGACGCTCCGGGACAGGGGGACCTTGCGAGCAGTACTTC. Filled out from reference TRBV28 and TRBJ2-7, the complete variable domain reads DVKVTQSSRYLVKRTGEKVFLECVQDMDHENMFWYRQDPGLGLRLIYFSYDVKMKEKGDIPEGYSVSREKKERFSLILESASTNQTSMYLCASSLCIGRSGTGGPCEQYFGPGTRLTVT.

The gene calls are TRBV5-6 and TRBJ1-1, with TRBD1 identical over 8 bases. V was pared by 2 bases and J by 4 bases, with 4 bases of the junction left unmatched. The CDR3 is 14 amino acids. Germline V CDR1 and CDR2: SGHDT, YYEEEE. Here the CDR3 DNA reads TGTGCCAGCAGCTTAGACAGGGGTTTCACTGAAGCTTTCTTT. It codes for CASSLDRGFTEAFF.

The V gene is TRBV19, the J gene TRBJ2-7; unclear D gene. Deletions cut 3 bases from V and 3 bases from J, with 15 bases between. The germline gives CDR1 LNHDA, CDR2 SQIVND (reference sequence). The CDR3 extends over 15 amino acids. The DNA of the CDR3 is TGTGCCAGTAGTATCGACTCGTCCCCGAGCTACGAGCAGTACTTC. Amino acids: CASSIDSSPSYEQYF.

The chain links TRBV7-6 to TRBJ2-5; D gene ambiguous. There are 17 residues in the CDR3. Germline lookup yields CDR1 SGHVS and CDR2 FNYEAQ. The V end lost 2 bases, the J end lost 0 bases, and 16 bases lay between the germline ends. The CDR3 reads CASSLIPVVRYQETQYF. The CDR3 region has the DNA TGTGCCAGCAGCTTAATCCCTGTTGTGAGGTACCAAGAGACCCAGTACTTC.

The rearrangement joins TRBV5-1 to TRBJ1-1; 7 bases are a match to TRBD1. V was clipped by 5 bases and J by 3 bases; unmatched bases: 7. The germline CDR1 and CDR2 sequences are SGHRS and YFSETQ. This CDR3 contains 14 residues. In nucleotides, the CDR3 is TGCGCCAGCAGACTGACAGGGAAATACACTGAAGCTTTCTTT. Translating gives CASRLTGKYTEAFF.

CDR3 residues: CSVEGLGAHYEQYF. The CDR3 coding sequence is TGCAGCGTTGAGGGCCTAGGGGCCCATTACGAGCAGTACTTC. The genes are TRBV29-1 and TRBJ2-7; tentatively, D is TRBD1 (5 bases). The germline V and J ends were trimmed by 3 bases and 4 bases, with 16 bases remaining between them. The V gene's germline CDR1 is SQVTM and CDR2 ANQGSEA. CDR3 length: 14 amino acids.

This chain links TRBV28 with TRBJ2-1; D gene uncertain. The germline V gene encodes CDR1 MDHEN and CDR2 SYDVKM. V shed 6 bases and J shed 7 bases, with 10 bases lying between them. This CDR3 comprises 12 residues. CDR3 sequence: CASSFAGNEQFF. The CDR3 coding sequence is TGTGCCAGCAGCTTCGCTGGAAATGAGCAGTTCTTC. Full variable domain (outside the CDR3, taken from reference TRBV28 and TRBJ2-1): DVKVTQSSRYLVKRTGEKVFLECVQDMDHENMFWYRQDPGLGLRLIYFSYDVKMKEKGDIPEGYSVSREKKERFSLILESASTNQTSMYLCASSFAGNEQFFGPGTRLTVL.

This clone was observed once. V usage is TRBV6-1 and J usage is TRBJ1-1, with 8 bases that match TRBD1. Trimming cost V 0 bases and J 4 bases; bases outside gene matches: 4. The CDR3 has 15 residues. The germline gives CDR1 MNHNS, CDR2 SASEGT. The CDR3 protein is CASSEAHRGGTEAFF. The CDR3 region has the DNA TGTGCCAGCAGTGAAGCGCACAGGGGGGGCACTGAAGCTTTCTTT.

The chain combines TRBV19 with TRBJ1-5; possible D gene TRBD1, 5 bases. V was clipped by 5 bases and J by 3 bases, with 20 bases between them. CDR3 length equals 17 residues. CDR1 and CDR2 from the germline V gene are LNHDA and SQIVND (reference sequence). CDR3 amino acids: CASSSQGIIGANQPQHF. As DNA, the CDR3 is TGTGCCAGTAGTTCCCAGGGAATAATCGGCGCCAATCAGCCCCAGCATTTT.

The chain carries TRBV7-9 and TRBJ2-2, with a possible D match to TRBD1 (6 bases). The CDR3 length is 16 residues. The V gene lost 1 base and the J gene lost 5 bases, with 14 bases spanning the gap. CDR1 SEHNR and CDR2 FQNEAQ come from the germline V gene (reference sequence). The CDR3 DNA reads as TGTGCCAGCAGCTTAGGGGCAGGGGTTGTGACCGGGGAGCTGTTTTTT. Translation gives CASSLGAGVVTGELFF. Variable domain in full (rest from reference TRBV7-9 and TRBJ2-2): DTGVSQNPRHKITKRGQNVTFRCDPISEHNRLYWYRQTLGQGPEFLTYFQNEAQLEKSRLLSDRFSAERPKGSFSTLEIQRTEQGDSAMYLCASSLGAGVVTGELFFGEGSRLTVL.